The T cell receptor beta chain under discussion was sequenced for a study of shared clonotypes between healthy human individuals. Overall study results and limits: Lower generation probabilities were found for non-shared clonotypes than for those shared by all four donors.

Notes on this clone: Its specificity is unknown.

At a deep level, the assay was run. Generated by immunoSEQ multiplex PCR, the TCRdb table keeps only in-frame clones and is missing some. The data show about 1.5 million clones, approximately 98% seen once. Recent vaccinations or acute infections were absent in the healthy HIV-negative adult donors. Into CD45RA+ naive and CD45RA-negative memory subsets, the CD4+ cells were split. The sample comprised naive CD4+ T cells sorted from blood. The subset was: CD45RA+ positively selected. This TCR derives from a man aged 30 to 45 in good health.

The CDR3 bases are TGTGCCAGCAGCTTAGTCACTCCGGGGGGTGAGACCCAGTACTTC. Protein sequence: CASSLVTPGGETQYF. This chain links TRBV7-6 with TRBJ2-5, with 7 bases fitting TRBD2. With V trimmed by 1 base and J by 5 bases, 7 bases remained unmatched. Per germline, CDR1 SGHVS and CDR2 FNYEAQ. CDR3 length: 15 amino acids.